The present entry profiles one T cell receptor (beta chain) with its context. What antigen it recognizes has not been identified. One base away there is no much larger clone; base qualities are not given. The data belong to a study of identifying expanded T cells in peripheral blood (dated by TCRdb to the late 2010s). With respect to the entire study: Separate aliquots of the same genomic DNA pool were sequenced to produce technical replicates, and four replicates were compared in pairs.

Paper-wide results and their limitations: Across all healthy-donor time intervals, the beta-binomial model significantly lowered both the number of clones called differentially abundant and the false-positive rate. Variance in clone template counts between approximately two-week samples significantly increased with total template count across all healthy donors. The authors expected that over much longer intervals, such as months to years, biological variance in healthy repertoires might increase even further. Between technical replicates the binomial model flagged roughly 1.1 differentially abundant clones, whereas over about 2 weeks the binomial model flagged about 15 and over roughly four weeks approximately 20.

In the germline V gene, CDR1 corresponds to MDHEN and CDR2 to SYDVKM. Germline trimming amounts to 5 bases on V and 3 bases on J, with 12 as the count of junction bases outside the gene matches. Counted from cysteine to phenylalanine, this CDR3 has 17 amino acids. Only the CDR3 part of the read is kept: 51 bases, read in frame from the first base. During the collection period, no infections or other immune events were recorded for the healthy donors. Blood repertoires from healthy donors were used as a training cohort for calibrating time-dependent variance in a beta-binomial model of differential abundance of T-cell clones. The training cohort comprised roughly ten healthy donors, 3 female and 7 male. On average the donors were approximately 42 years old, and their ages spanned roughly 25 to 65 years. Whole blood, obtained from a commercial supplier, was collected from each healthy donor at three time points spaced about 2 weeks apart. For immunosequencing, genomic DNA was extracted from whole blood that had not been sorted.

TCRbeta CDR3 regions were profiled by bias-controlled multiplex PCR amplification of genomic DNA with the immunoSEQ Assay. Per the source publication's procedure: To quantify the absolute abundance of each unique TCRbeta CDR3 region, the sequences were collapsed and filtered. Differential abundance was assessed using a binomial (Fisher-equivalent) model and a beta-binomial model in which time-dependent variance fitted from healthy donors was added. Any clone with fewer than 5 combined templates was excluded, and a clone was called differentially abundant if its Benjamini-Hochberg FDR was below 0.01. In the beta-binomial model, variance was expressed as a function of the total template count across the two samples, in the form v = (b*log(k)+a)^2. In its TCRdb copy, this immuneACCESS table keeps in-frame sequences only and misses some clones. Where compared with another copy, unresolved V genes explain less than half of these, and the others have no known cause. The V and J calls and the clone size are those of that table, but D and trimming were determined from the DNA. The sample profile shows 50,000 to 65,000 clones; about 92% of them were found once. The ten biggest clones cover roughly 3.5% of the sample.

The chain was built from TRBV28 and TRBJ2-5; TRBD1 fits 10 bases in the junction. The sequence derives from a person between 18 and 75 years old in good health. Sequencing was done on a sample of blood. DNA sequence: TGTGCCAGCAGTGGACCCGGGACAGGGGCTTGGGAAGAGACCCAGTACTTC. It codes for CASSGPGTGAWEETQYF.